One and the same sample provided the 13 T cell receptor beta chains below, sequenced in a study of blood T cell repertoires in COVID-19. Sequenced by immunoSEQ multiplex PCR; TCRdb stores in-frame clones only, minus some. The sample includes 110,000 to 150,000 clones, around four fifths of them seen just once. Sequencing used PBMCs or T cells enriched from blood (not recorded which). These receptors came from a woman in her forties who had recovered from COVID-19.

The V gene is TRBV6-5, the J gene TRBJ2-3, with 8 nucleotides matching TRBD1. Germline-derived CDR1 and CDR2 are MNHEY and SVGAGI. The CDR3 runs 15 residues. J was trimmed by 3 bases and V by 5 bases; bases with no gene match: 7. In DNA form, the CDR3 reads TGTGCCAGCAGTCAACGGGACAGGTTGACAGATACGCAGTATTTT. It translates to CASSQRDRLTDTQYF.

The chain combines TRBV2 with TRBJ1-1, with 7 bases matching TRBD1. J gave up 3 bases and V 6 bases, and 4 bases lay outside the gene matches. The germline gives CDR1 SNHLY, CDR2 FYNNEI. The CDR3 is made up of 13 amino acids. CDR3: CASSQDRHTEAFF. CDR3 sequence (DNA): TGTGCCAGCAGCCAGGACAGGCACACTGAAGCTTTCTTT.

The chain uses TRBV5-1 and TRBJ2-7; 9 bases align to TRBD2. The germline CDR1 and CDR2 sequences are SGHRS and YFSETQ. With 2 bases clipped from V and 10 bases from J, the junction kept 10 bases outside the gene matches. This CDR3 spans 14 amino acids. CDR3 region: CASSFETSGLGQYF. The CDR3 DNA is TGCGCCAGCAGCTTTGAAACTAGCGGGCTTGGCCAGTACTTC.

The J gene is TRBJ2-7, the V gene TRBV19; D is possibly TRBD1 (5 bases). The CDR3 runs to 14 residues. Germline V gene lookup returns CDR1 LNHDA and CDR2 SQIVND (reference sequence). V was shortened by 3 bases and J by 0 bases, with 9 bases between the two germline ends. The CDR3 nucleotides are TGTGCCAGTAGTATTACAGGTGCCTCCTACGAGCAGTACTTC. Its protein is CASSITGASYEQYF.

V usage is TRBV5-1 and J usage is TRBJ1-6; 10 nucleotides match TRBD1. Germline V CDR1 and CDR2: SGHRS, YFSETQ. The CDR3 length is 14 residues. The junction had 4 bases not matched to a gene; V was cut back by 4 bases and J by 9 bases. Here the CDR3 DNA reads TGCGCCAGCAGCGCGGGACAGGGGAGTTCACCCCTCCACTTT. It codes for CASSAGQGSSPLHF.

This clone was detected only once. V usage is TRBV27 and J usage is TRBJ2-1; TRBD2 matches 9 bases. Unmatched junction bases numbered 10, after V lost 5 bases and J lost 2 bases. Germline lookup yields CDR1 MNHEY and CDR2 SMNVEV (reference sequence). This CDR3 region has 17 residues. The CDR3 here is CASSPLRLAGPYNEQFF. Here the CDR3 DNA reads TGTGCCAGCAGTCCCCTTAGGCTAGCGGGACCCTACAATGAGCAGTTCTTC.

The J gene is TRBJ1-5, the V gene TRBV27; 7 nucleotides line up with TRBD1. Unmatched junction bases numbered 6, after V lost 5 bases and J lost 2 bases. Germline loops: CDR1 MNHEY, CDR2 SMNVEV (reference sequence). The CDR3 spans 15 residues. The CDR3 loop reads CASSGGTVGNQPQHF. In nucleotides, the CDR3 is TGTGCCAGCAGTGGGGGGACAGTCGGCAATCAGCCCCAGCATTTT.

In DNA, the CDR3 is TGCGCCAGCAGCTTGAGCGGACAGGGGAACTATGGCTACACCTTC. This encodes CASSLSGQGNYGYTF. The chain is built from TRBV5-1 and TRBJ1-2; 9 positions agree with TRBD1. Trimming removed 1 base from V and 2 bases from J; junction bases left unmatched: 3. This CDR3 is built from 15 residues. CDR1 SGHRS and CDR2 YFSETQ come from the germline V gene.

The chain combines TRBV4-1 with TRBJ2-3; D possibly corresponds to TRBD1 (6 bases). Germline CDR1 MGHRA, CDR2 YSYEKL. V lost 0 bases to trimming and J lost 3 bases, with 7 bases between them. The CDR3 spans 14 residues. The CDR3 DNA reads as TGCGCCAGCAGCCAAGACAGGGGTACAGATACGCAGTATTTT. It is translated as CASSQDRGTDTQYF.

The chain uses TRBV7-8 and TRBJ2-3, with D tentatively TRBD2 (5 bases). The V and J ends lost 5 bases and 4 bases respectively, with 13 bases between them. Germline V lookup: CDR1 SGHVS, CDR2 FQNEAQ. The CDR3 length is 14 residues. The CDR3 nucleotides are TGTGCCAGCAGCCCCAGTAGCGTGCCAGATACGCAGTATTTT. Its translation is CASSPSSVPDTQYF.

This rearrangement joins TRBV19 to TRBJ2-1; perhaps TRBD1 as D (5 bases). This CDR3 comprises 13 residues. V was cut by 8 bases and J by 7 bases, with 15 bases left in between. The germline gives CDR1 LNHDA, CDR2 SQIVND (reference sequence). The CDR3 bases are TGTGCCAGTGGGGCAGGCGCCGGGAATGAGCAGTTCTTC. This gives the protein CASGAGAGNEQFF.

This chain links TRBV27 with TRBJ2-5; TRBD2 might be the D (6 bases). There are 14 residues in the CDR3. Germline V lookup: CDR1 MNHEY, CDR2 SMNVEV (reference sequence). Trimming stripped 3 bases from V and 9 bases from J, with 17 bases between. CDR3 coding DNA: TGTGCCAGCAGTTTGGGGACGGAGCCGGGGGCCCAGTACTTC. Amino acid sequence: CASSLGTEPGAQYF.

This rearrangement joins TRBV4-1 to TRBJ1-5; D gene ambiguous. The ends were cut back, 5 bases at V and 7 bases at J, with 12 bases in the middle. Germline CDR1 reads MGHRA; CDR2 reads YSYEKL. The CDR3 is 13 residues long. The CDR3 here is CASSERPGQPQHF. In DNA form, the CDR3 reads TGCGCCAGCAGCGAAAGGCCGGGGCAGCCCCAGCATTTT.